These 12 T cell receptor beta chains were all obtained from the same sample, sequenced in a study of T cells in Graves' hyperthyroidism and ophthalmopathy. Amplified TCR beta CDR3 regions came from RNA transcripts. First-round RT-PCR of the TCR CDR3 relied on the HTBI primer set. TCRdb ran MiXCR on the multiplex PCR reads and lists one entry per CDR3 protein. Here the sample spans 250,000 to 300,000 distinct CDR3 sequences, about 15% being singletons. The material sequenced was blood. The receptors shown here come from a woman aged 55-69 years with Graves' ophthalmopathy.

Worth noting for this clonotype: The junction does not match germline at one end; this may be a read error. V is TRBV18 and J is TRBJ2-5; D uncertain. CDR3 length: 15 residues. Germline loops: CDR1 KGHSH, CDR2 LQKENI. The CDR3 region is CASSPRQLPQETQYF. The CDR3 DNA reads TGTGCCAGCTCCCCACGGCAGCTTCCCCAAGAGACCCAGTACTTC.

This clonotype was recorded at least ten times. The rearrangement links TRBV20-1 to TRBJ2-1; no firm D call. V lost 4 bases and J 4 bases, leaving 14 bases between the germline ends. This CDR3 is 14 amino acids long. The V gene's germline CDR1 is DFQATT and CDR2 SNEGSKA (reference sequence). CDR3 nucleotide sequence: TGCAGTGCTAATCCGGGCGGACCGTACAATGAGCAGTTCTTC. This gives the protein CSANPGGPYNEQFF.

The chain's CDR3 is CASSSGQRATYTQYF. CDR3 DNA: TGTGCCAGCTCATCGGGACAGAGGGCCACGTATACGCAGTATTTT. This chain uses TRBV18 with TRBJ2-3; 7 positions agree with TRBD1. V lost 5 bases to trimming and J lost 7 bases; unmatched junction nucleotides: 12. This CDR3 spans 15 amino acids. Germline V gene lookup returns CDR1 KGHSH and CDR2 LQKENI.

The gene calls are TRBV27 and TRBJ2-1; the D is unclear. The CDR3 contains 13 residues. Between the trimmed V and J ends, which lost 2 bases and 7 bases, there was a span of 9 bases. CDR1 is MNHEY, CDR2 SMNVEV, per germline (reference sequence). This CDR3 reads CASSLVMGNEQFF. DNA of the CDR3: TGTGCCAGCAGTTTAGTTATGGGTAATGAGCAGTTCTTC.

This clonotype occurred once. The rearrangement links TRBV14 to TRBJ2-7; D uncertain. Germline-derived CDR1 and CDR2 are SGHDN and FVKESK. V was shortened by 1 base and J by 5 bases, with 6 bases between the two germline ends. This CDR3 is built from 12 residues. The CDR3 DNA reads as TGTGCCAGCAGCCAAGCTGGGAACGAGCAGTACTTC. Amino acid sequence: CASSQAGNEQYF. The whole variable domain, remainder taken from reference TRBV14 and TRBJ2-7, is EAGVTQFPSHSVIEKGQTVTLRCDPISGHDNLYWYRRVMGKEIKFLLHFVKESKQDESGMPNNRFLAERTGGTYSTLKVQPAELEDSGVYFCASSQAGNEQYFGPGTRLTVT.

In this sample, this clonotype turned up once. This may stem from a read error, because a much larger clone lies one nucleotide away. The CDR3 is CASSSTAGPETGELFF. The CDR3 DNA reads TGTGCCAGCAGTTCAACCGCAGGGCCTGAGACCGGGGAGCTGTTTTTT. This sequence joins TRBV7-6 and TRBJ2-2; D possibly corresponds to TRBD1 (5 bases). The CDR3 runs to 16 residues. Germline values: CDR1 SGHVS, CDR2 FNYEAQ. The V gene lost 6 bases and the J gene lost 5 bases, with 19 bases spanning the gap.

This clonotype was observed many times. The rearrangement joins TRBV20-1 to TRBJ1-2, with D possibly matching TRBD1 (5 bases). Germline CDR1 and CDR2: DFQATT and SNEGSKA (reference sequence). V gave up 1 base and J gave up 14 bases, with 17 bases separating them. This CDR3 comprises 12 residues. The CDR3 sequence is CSARGAGGERTF. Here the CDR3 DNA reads TGCAGTGCTAGAGGCGCGGGAGGGGAGAGAACCTTC.

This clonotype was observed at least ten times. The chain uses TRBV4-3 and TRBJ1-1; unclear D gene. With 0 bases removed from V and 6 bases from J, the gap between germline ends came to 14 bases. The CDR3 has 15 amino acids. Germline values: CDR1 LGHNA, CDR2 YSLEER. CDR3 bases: TGCGCCAGCAGCCAAGACCCTTCGAGGAGGGCTGAAGCTTTCTTT. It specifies CASSQDPSRRAEAFF.

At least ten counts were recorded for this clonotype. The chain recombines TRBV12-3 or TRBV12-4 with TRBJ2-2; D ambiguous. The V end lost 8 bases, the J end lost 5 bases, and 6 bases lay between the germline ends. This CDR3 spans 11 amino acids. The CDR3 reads CASVRTGELFF. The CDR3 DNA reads TGTGCCAGCGTCCGAACCGGGGAGCTGTTTTTT.

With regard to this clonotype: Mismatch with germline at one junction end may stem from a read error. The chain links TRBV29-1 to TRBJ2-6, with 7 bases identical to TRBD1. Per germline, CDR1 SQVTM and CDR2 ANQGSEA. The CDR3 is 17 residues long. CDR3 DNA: TGCAGCGTAGAAGATTGGACAGGCCGGTCTGGGGCCAACGTCCTGACTTTC. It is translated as CSVEDWTGRSGANVLTF. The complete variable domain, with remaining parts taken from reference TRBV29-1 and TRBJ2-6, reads SAVISQKPSRDICQRGTSLTIQCQVDSQVTMMFWYRQQPGQSLTLIATANQGSEATYESGFVIDKFPISRPNLTFSTLTVSNMSPEDSSIYLCSVEDWTGRSGANVLTFGAGSRLTVL.

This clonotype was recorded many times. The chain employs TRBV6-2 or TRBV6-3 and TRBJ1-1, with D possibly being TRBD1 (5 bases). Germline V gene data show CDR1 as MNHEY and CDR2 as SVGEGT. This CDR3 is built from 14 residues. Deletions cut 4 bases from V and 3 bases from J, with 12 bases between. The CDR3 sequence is CASSSQELHTEAFF. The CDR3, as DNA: TGTGCCAGCAGTTCACAGGAGCTCCACACTGAAGCTTTCTTT.

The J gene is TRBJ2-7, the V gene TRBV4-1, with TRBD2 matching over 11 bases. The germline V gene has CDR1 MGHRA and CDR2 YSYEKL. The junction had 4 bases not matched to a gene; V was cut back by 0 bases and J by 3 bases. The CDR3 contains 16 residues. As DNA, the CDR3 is TGCGCCAGCAGCCAAGAGGGGACTAGCGGATACTACGAGCAGTACTTC. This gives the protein CASSQEGTSGYYEQYF.